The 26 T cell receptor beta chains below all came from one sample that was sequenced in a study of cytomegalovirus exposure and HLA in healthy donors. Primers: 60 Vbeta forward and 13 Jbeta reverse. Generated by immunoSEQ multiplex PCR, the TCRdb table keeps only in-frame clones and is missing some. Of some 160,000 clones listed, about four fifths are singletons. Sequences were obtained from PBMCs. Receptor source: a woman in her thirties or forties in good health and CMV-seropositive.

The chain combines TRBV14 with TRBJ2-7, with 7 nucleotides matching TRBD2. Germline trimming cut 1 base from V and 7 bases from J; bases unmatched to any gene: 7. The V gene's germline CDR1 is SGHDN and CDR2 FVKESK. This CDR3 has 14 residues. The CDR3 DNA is TGTGCCAGCAGCCAAGGGGCGGGAGTTAGGGAGCAGTACTTC. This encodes CASSQGAGVREQYF.

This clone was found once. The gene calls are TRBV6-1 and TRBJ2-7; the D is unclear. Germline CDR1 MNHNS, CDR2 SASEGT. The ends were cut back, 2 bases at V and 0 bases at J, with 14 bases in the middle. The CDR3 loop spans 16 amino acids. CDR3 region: CASSEYIPTNSYEQYF. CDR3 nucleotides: TGTGCCAGCAGTGAATACATTCCAACGAACTCCTACGAGCAGTACTTC.

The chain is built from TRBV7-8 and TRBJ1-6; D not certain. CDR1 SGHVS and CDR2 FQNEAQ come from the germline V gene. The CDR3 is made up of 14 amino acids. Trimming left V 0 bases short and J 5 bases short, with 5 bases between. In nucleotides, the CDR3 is TGTGCCAGCAGCTTAGCCGGGAATAATTCACCCCTCCACTTT. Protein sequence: CASSLAGNNSPLHF.

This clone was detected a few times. The CDR3 loop is CAISESVGRGQPQHF. The DNA for the CDR3 is TGTGCCATCAGTGAGTCGGTAGGGAGAGGGCAGCCCCAGCATTTT. The chain couples TRBV10-3 to TRBJ1-5; D not certain. Germline V gives CDR1 ENHRY, CDR2 SYGVKD. This CDR3 contains 15 residues. Trimming removed 0 bases from V and 7 bases from J, with 13 bases in between.

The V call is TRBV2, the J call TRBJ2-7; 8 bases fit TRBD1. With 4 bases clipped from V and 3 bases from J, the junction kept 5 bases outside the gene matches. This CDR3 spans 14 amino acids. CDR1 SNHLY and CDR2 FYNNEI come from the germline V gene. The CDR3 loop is CASSVRTGSYEQYF. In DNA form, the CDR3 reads TGTGCCAGCAGTGTCAGGACAGGGAGCTACGAGCAGTACTTC.

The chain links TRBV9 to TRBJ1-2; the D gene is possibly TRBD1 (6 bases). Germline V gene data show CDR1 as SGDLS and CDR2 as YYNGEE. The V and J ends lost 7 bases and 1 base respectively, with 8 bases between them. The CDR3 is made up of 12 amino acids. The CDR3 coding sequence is TGTGCCAGCTGGACAGTTAACTATGGCTACACCTTC. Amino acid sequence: CASWTVNYGYTF. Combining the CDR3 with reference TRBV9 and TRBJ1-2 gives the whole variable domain DSGVTQTPKHLITATGQRVTLRCSPRSGDLSVYWYQQSLDQGLQFLIQYYNGEERAKGNILERFSAQQFPDLHSELNLSSLELGDSALYFCASWTVNYGYTFGSGTRLTVV.

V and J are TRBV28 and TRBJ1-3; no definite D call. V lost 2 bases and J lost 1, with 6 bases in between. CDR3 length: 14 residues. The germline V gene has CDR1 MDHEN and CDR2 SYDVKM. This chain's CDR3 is CASSLELSGNTIYF. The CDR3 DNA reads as TGTGCCAGCAGTTTAGAGCTATCTGGAAACACCATATATTTT.

The CDR3 bases are TGTGCCAGCAGCTTTAGTAGTGACGAGCAGTACTTC. Protein sequence: CASSFSSDEQYF. The chain joins TRBV5-6 to TRBJ2-7; unclear D gene. This CDR3 spans 12 amino acids. V was trimmed by 2 bases and J by 5 bases, leaving 8 bases between them. CDR1 is SGHDT, CDR2 YYEEEE, per germline.

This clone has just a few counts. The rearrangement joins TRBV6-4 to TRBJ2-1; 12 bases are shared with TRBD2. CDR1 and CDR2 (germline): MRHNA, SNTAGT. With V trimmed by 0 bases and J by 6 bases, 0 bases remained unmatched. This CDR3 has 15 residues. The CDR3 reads CASSDSTSGSNEQFF. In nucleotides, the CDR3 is TGTGCCAGCAGTGACTCGACTAGCGGGAGCAATGAGCAGTTCTTC.

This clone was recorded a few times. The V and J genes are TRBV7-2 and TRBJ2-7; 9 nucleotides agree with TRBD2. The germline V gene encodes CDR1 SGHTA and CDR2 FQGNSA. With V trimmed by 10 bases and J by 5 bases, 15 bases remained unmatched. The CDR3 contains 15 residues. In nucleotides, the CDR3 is TGTGCCACCCAAGAGAACCGGGCTAGCGGGAACGAGCAGTACTTC. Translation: CATQENRASGNEQYF.

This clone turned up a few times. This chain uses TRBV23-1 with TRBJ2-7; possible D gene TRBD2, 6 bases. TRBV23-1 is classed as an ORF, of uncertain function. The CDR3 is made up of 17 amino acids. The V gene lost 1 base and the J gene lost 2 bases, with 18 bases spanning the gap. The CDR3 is CASSQYGPPGRTYEQYF. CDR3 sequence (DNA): TGCGCCAGCAGTCAATATGGCCCCCCCGGGAGAACCTACGAGCAGTACTTC.

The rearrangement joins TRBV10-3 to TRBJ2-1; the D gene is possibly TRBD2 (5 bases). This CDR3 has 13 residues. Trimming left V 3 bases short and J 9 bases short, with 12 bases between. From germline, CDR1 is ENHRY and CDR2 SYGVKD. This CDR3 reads CAISEASFGEQFF. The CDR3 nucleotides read TGTGCCATCAGTGAAGCTAGCTTCGGTGAGCAGTTCTTC.

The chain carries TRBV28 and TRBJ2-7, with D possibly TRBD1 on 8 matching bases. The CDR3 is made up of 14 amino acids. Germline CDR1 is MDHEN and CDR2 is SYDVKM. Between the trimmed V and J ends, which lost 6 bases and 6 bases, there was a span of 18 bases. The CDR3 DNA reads TGTGCCAGCAGCCTAGAGTACAGGGGGGGCGAGCAGTACTTC. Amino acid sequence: CASSLEYRGGEQYF.

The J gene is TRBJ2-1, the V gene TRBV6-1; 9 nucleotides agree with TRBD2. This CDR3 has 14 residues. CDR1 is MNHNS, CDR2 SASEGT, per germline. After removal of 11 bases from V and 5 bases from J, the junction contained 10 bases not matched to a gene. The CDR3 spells CAGSGTSWDNEQFF. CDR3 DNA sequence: TGTGCCGGATCCGGGACTAGCTGGGACAATGAGCAGTTCTTC.

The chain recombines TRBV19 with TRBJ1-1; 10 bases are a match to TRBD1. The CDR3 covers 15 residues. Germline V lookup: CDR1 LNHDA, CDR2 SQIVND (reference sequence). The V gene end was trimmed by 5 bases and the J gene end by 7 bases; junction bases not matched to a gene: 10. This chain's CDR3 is CASSSSGTGVNEAFF. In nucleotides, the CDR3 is TGTGCCAGTAGTTCTTCCGGGACAGGGGTAAATGAAGCTTTCTTT.

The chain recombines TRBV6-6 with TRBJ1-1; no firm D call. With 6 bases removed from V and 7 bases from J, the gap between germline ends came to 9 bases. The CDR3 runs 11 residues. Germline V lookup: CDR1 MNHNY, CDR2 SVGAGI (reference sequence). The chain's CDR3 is CASRAKIEAFF. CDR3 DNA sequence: TGTGCCAGCAGGGCAAAGATTGAAGCTTTCTTT.

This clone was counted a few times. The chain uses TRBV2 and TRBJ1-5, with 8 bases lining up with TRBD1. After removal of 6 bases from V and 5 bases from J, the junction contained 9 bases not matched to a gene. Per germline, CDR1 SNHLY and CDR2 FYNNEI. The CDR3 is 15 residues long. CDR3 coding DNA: TGTGCCAGCAGCGTAAGGACAGGGACTTATCAGCCCCAGCATTTT. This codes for CASSVRTGTYQPQHF.

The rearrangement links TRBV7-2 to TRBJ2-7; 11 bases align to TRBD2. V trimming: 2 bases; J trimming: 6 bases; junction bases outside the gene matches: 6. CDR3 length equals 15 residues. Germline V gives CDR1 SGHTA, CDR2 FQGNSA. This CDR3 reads CASSLRLAGTGEQYF. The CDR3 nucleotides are TGTGCCAGCAGCTTAAGACTAGCGGGAACGGGCGAGCAGTACTTC.

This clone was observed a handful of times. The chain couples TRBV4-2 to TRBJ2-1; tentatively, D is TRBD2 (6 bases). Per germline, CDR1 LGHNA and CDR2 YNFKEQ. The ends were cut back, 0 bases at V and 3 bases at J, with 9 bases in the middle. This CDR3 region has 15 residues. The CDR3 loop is CASSQEAGNYNEQFF. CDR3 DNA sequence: TGTGCCAGCAGCCAAGAGGCGGGGAACTACAATGAGCAGTTCTTC.

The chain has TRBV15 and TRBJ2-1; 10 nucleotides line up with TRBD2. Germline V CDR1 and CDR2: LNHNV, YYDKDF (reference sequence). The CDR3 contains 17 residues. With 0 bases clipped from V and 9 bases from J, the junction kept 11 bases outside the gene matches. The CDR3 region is CATSRDSGAGGSVEQFF. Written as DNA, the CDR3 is TGTGCCACCAGCAGAGATTCGGGAGCGGGAGGGTCTGTTGAGCAGTTCTTC.

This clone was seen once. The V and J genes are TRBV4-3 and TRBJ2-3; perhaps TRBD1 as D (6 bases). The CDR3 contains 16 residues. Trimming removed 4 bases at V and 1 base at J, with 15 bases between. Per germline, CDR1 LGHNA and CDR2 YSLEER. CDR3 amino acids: CASSLDSGVGTDTQYF. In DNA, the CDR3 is TGCGCCAGCAGCCTAGACTCAGGGGTTGGCACAGATACGCAGTATTTT.

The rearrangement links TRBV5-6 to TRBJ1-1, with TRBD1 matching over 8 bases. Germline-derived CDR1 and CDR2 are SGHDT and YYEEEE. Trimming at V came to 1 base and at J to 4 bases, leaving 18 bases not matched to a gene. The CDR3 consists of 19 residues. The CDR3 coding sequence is TGTGCCAGCAGCTTGCGTCGGACAGGGAGATTACCTTCGGGCACTGAAGCTTTCTTT. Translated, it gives CASSLRRTGRLPSGTEAFF.

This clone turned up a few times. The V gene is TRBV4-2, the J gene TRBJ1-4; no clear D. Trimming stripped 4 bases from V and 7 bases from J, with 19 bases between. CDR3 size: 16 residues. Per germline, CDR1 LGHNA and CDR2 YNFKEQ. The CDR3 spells CASSPSFGRVGEKLFF. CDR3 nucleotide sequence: TGTGCCAGCAGCCCGAGCTTTGGGCGCGTTGGTGAAAAACTGTTTTTT.

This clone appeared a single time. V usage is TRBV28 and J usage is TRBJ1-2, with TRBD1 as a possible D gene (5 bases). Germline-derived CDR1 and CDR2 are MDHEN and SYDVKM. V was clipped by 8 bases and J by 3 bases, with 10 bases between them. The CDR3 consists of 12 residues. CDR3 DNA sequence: TGTGCCAGCCGGCAGGGCGACTATGGCTACACCTTC. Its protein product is CASRQGDYGYTF.

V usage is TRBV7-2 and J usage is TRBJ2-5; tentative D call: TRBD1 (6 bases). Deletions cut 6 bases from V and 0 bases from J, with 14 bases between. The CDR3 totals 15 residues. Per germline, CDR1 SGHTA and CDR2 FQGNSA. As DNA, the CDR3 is TGTGCCAGCAGACCAATCGGACAGTACCAAGAGACCCAGTACTTC. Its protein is CASRPIGQYQETQYF.

The CDR3 coding sequence is TGTGCCAGCAGCCGGAGGGGCCCCCAAGAGACCCAGTACTTC. It codes for CASSRRGPQETQYF. This sequence joins TRBV28 and TRBJ2-5; perhaps TRBD2 as D (6 bases). Germline CDR1 is MDHEN and CDR2 is SYDVKM. CDR3 length equals 14 residues. Trimming stripped 6 bases from V and 1 base from J, with 12 bases between.